The rows below give T cell receptor beta chains drawn from one sample of a study of T cells in Graves' hyperthyroidism and ophthalmopathy. From the multiplex PCR reads, TCRdb called clonotypes with MiXCR, one entry per CDR3 protein. The sample yields hundreds of thousands of distinct CDR3 sequences, about 14% seen once. Sample: blood. The receptors originated from a woman between 50 and 59 years old with Graves' ophthalmopathy. Both conserved end residues are part of each CDR3. Fields, in order: D gene, J gene, clone size, V gene, CDR3 protein, CDR3 DNA. D genes are given only for firm matches. Clone size is not always given. Where it is, it says once, few, many or a class for expanded clones.

D: TRBD2
J: TRBJ2-7
size: few
V: TRBV10-3
CDR3: CAIRGTSGHYEQYF
DNA: TGTGCCATCAGGGGGACTAGCGGACACTACGAGCAGTACTTC

D: .
J: TRBJ2-3
size: many
V: TRBV18
CDR3: CASSPIPTETSTDTQYF
DNA: TGTGCCAGCTCACCGATTCCGACAGAGACTAGCACAGATACGCAGTATTTT

D: .
J: TRBJ2-3
size: many
V: TRBV28
CDR3: CASSLVGETDTQYF
DNA: TGTGCCAGCAGTTTAGTAGGAGAGACAGATACGCAGTATTTT

D: TRBD1
J: TRBJ1-6
size: many
V: TRBV20-1
CDR3: CSARDKGQGFSPLHF
DNA: TGCAGTGCTAGAGATAAGGGACAGGGTTTCTCACCCCTCCACTTT

D: .
J: TRBJ2-6
size: .
V: TRBV19
CDR3: CASSMGRSSGANVLTF
DNA: TGTGCCAGTAGTATGGGGAGGAGCTCTGGGGCCAACGTCCTGACTTTC

D: .
J: TRBJ2-4
size: .
V: TRBV5-1
CDR3: CASSSISSGTVWYF
DNA: TGCGCCAGCAGCTCCATTTCCAGCGGCACCGTTTGGTACTTC

D: TRBD2
J: TRBJ2-5
size: many
V: TRBV20-1
CDR3: CSARTSGRAEETQYF
DNA: TGCAGTGCTAGGACTAGCGGGAGGGCCGAAGAGACCCAGTACTTC

D: .
J: TRBJ1-5
size: few
V: TRBV6-2/TRBV6-3
CDR3: CASSYSRRQSKPQHF
DNA: TGTGCCAGCAGTTACTCGAGGCGCCAAAGTAAGCCCCAGCATTTT

D: .
J: TRBJ1-1
size: many
V: TRBV28
CDR3: CASSTTREAFF
DNA: TGTGCCAGCAGTACTACACGGGAAGCTTTCTTT

D: .
J: TRBJ2-1
size: few
V: TRBV30
CDR3: CAWSGSRHEQFF
DNA: TGTGCCTGGAGCGGGAGTAGACATGAGCAGTTCTTC

D: .
J: TRBJ1-2
size: many
V: TRBV28
CDR3: CASTPQAVYGYTF
DNA: TGTGCCAGCACTCCCCAGGCGGTCTATGGCTACACCTTC

D: .
J: TRBJ1-5
size: .
V: TRBV5-5
CDR3: CASSYGRDGQPQHF
DNA: TGTGCCAGCAGCTATGGGCGGGACGGTCAGCCCCAGCATTTT

D: .
J: TRBJ2-4
size: .
V: TRBV28
CDR3: CASSPHQILAKNIQYF
DNA: TGTGCCAGCAGCCCCCATCAAATTCTAGCCAAAAACATTCAGTACTTC

D: TRBD2
J: TRBJ2-3
size: .
V: TRBV20-1
CDR3: CSAWTSGRGDTQYF
DNA: TGCAGTGCATGGACTAGCGGGAGAGGGGATACGCAGTATTTT

D: TRBD2
J: TRBJ2-7
size: many
V: TRBV5-1
CDR3: CASSKGLAGGIHEQYF
DNA: TGCGCCAGCAGCAAGGGACTAGCGGGAGGGATCCACGAGCAGTACTTC

D: TRBD2
J: TRBJ2-1
size: .
V: TRBV11-1
CDR3: CASSPLAAATDEQFF
DNA: TGTGCCAGCAGCCCGCTAGCGGCCGCGACGGATGAGCAGTTCTTC

D: TRBD2
J: TRBJ2-5
size: .
V: TRBV6-1
CDR3: CASRRTSGSQYQETQYF
DNA: TGTGCCAGCAGGAGGACTAGCGGTTCACAGTACCAAGAGACCCAGTACTTC

D: TRBD2
J: TRBJ2-3
size: many
V: TRBV7-9
CDR3: CASSTRLAGGTSGDTQYF
DNA: TGTGCCAGCAGCACGAGACTAGCGGGAGGAACCTCAGGGGATACGCAGTATTTT

D: TRBD1
J: TRBJ1-4
size: many
V: TRBV2
CDR3: CASSPGQGWEKLFF
DNA: TGTGCCAGCAGTCCGGGACAGGGATGGGAAAAACTGTTTTTT

D: .
J: TRBJ2-3
size: many
V: TRBV3-1
CDR3: CASSHRWDTQYF
DNA: TGTGCCAGCAGCCACAGGTGGGATACGCAGTATTTT

D: TRBD1
J: TRBJ1-3
size: .
V: TRBV7-2
CDR3: CASSPQGAPGNTIYF
DNA: TGTGCCAGCAGCCCACAGGGGGCCCCGGGAAACACCATATATTTT

D: TRBD1
J: TRBJ2-7
size: many
V: TRBV2
CDR3: CASSPPGQDKQYF
DNA: TGTGCCAGCAGTCCTCCGGGACAGGACAAGCAGTACTTC

D: .
J: TRBJ1-4
size: many
V: TRBV18
CDR3: CASSPPTGVEKLFF
DNA: TGTGCCAGCTCACCACCGACAGGAGTTGAAAAACTGTTTTTT